This T cell receptor (beta chain) was documented in a study of shared clonotypes between healthy human individuals. Study information: A couple of women and a few men aged 18 to 49 served as donors. Study-wide points: The study found lower generation probabilities in non-shared clonotypes than in those shared by all four donors.

Assay: immunoSEQ multiplex PCR; the TCRdb copy retains only in-frame clones and omits some. The profile shows more than 500,000 clones, 85% to 95% of them singletons. From germline, CDR1 is MDHEN and CDR2 SYDVKM. V lost 2 bases to trimming and J lost 4 bases, with 12 bases between them. This CDR3 is 14 amino acids long. Note on this clone: The target antigen is unknown.

Naive CD8 cells were CD45RO-negative, positively selected for CCR7, excluding terminally differentiated effector memory CD45RA+ cells. The donor population consisted of healthy HIV-negative adults with no recent acute infections or vaccinations. The gene calls are TRBV28 and TRBJ2-7; a possible D gene is TRBD1 (6 bases). The sequenced sample was naive CD8+ T cells sorted from blood. This TCR derives from a woman aged 25 to 39 in good health. CDR3 loop: CASSLSGQKYEQYF. CDR3 DNA sequence: TGTGCCAGCAGTTTAAGTGGACAGAAATACGAGCAGTACTTC.